This T cell receptor beta chain was found in a study of identical twins. Germline-derived CDR1 and CDR2 are DFQATT and SNEGSKA (reference sequence). The CDR3 extends over 17 amino acids. The ends were cut back, 5 bases at V and 0 bases at J, with 20 bases in the middle. A single record per CDR3 protein comes from TCRdb applying MiXCR to the 5' RACE reads. The table records more than 600,000 distinct CDR3 sequences, 15% to 20% of them present only once. This clonotype showed up just a few times. The same sample was also used in a study of T cells expressing NK-cell markers.

The genes are TRBV20-1 and TRBJ2-1; D not certain. The clonotype was recovered from a woman aged 18-30 years in good health. The sample was PBMCs. The CDR3 loop reads CSAERYGDPSSYNEQFF. DNA of the CDR3: TGCAGTGCTGAGAGATATGGGGATCCAAGCTCCTACAATGAGCAGTTCTTC.